These 6 T cell receptor beta chains were sequenced from one sample in a study of T cells in narcolepsy. The repertoire was sequenced with immunoSEQ multiplex PCR; TCRdb's copy has only in-frame clones and lacks some. The sample yields more than 30,000 clones, approximately 80% seen once. Material for sequencing was CD45RA- memory CD4+ T cells from PBMCs. Receptors were obtained from a human donor with narcolepsy.

The chain couples TRBV6-5 to TRBJ1-4; TRBD1 matches 7 bases. V lost 5 bases, J lost 3 bases, and 3 bases stayed unmatched. The CDR3 consists of 14 residues. Germline lookup yields CDR1 MNHEY and CDR2 SVGAGI. As DNA, the CDR3 is TGTGCCAGCAGTCCGGGACAGCCTAATGAAAAACTGTTTTTT. It codes for CASSPGQPNEKLFF.

The rearrangement links TRBV14 to TRBJ1-2, with D unclear. There are 12 residues in the CDR3. Germline values: CDR1 SGHDN, CDR2 FVKESK. The V end was cut by 3 bases, the J end by 0 bases, with 2 bases between. This chain's CDR3 is CASSQANYGYTF. CDR3 nucleotide sequence: TGTGCCAGCAGCCAGGCTAACTATGGCTACACCTTC.

The chain carries TRBV5-1 and TRBJ1-1, with unresolved D. In germline, CDR1 is SGHRS, CDR2 YFSETQ. The CDR3 has 14 residues. The germline V and J ends were trimmed by 4 bases and 1 base, with 11 bases remaining between them. CDR3 DNA: TGCGCCAGCAGCGTGGACGGGCAGAACACTGAAGCTTTCTTT. Translation gives CASSVDGQNTEAFF.

This chain links TRBV2 with TRBJ2-3, with D perhaps TRBD1 or TRBD2 (6 bases each). Germline-derived CDR1 and CDR2 are SNHLY and FYNNEI. V dropped 4 bases and J dropped 3 bases, with 17 bases sitting between them. CDR3 size: 16 residues. The CDR3 here is CASSARTRGGTDTQYF. CDR3 nucleotides: TGTGCCAGCAGTGCCCGCACTAGAGGGGGGACAGATACGCAGTATTTT. Variable domain in full (rest from reference TRBV2 and TRBJ2-3): EPEVTQTPSHQVTQMGQEVILRCVPISNHLYFYWYRQILGQKVEFLVSFYNNEISEKSEIFDDQFSVERPDGSNFTLKIRSTKLEDSAMYFCASSARTRGGTDTQYFGPGTRLTVL.

The chain combines TRBV28 with TRBJ2-6, with D possibly TRBD1 on 6 matching bases. Germline V CDR1 and CDR2: MDHEN, SYDVKM. The V end was cut by 6 bases, the J end by 4 bases, with 16 bases between. CDR3 size: 16 residues. For the CDR3, the DNA is TGTGCCAGCAGCCGGGGACCAGGGGACGGGGCCAACGTCCTGACTTTC. Amino acids: CASSRGPGDGANVLTF.

The J gene is TRBJ1-2, the V gene TRBV7-2, with D possibly being TRBD1 (5 bases). With 3 bases removed from V and 8 bases from J, the gap between germline ends came to 16 bases. The CDR3 runs 14 residues. Per the germline V gene, CDR1 is SGHTA and CDR2 is FQGNSA. The CDR3 sequence is CASSFKGQGSGYTF. As DNA, the CDR3 is TGTGCCAGCAGCTTCAAGGGGCAGGGTAGCGGCTACACCTTC.